These 14 T cell receptor beta chains were sequenced from one sample in a study of T cell repertoires in cytomegalovirus infection. TCRdb analysed the reads with MiXCR anew, one entry per CDR3 protein. The sample carries 150,000 to 200,000 distinct CDR3 sequences, 15% to 20% recorded once. The sample was PBMCs. These receptors all stem from a human donor in good health (CMV status not recorded). Some clones in this sample may be carry-over from other donors' samples.

The rearrangement links TRBV5-6 to TRBJ2-2; the D is unclear. The CDR3 is 15 residues long. V lost 0 bases and J lost 1, with 7 bases in between. Germline V gives CDR1 SGHDT, CDR2 YYEEEE. CDR3 amino acids: CASSLGPMNTGELFF. The CDR3, as DNA: TGTGCCAGCAGCTTGGGACCCATGAACACCGGGGAGCTGTTTTTT. The variable domain in full, with the rest retrieved from reference TRBV5-6 and TRBJ2-2, is DAGVTQSPTHLIKTRGQQVTLRCSPKSGHDTVSWYQQALGQGPQFIFQYYEEEERQRGNFPDRFSGHQFPNYSSELNVNALLLGDSALYLCASSLGPMNTGELFFGEGSRLTVL.

Many counts were recorded for this clonotype. The chain carries TRBV13 and TRBJ1-6; 8 positions match TRBD1. The CDR3 runs to 14 residues. V lost 4 bases and J lost 14; bases outside the gene matches: 10. Per germline, CDR1 PRHDT and CDR2 FYEKMQ (reference sequence). The CDR3 reads CASSSRTGSGTLHF. CDR3 DNA sequence: TGTGCCAGCAGCTCCCGGACAGGGAGTGGAACCCTCCACTTT.

This clonotype showed up many times. J is TRBJ2-7 and V is TRBV7-2; D possibly uses TRBD1 or TRBD2 (5 bases each). Germline CDR1 and CDR2: SGHTA and FQGNSA. The ends were cut back, 3 bases at V and 1 base at J, with 13 bases in the middle. This CDR3 has 15 residues. DNA for the CDR3: TGTGCCAGCAGCTTGGGACGCTTAAATTCCTACGAGCAGTACTTC. Its protein product is CASSLGRLNSYEQYF.

This chain connects TRBV20-1 to TRBJ1-2; 9 bases agree with TRBD1. CDR3 length: 14 amino acids. Trimming cost V 7 bases and J 2 bases; bases outside gene matches: 8. The V gene's germline CDR1 is DFQATT and CDR2 SNEGSKA (reference sequence). CDR3 nucleotides: TGCAGTGTGTTGTACGGGACAGGGAACTATGGCTACACCTTC. Translation gives CSVLYGTGNYGYTF.

This clonotype came up a few times. The chain's CDR3 is CASSFRGRSTDTQYF. DNA for the CDR3: TGTGCCAGCAGCTTCCGAGGGAGAAGCACAGATACGCAGTATTTT. This chain joins TRBV7-2 and TRBJ2-3, with D possibly TRBD2 on 5 matching bases. In germline, CDR1 is SGHTA, CDR2 FQGNSA. The CDR3 runs to 15 residues. Trimming cost V 3 bases and J 0 bases, with 10 bases left between them. Drawing the rest from reference TRBV7-2 and TRBJ2-3, the complete variable domain is GAGVSQSPSNKVTEKGKDVELRCDPISGHTALYWYRQSLGQGLEFLIYFQGNSAPDKSGLPSDRFSAERTGGSVSTLTIQRTQQEDSAVYLCASSFRGRSTDTQYFGPGTRLTVL.

This clonotype was detected ten times or more. The V gene is TRBV7-8, the J gene TRBJ2-4; D is tentatively TRBD1 or TRBD2 (5 bases each). Per germline, CDR1 SGHVS and CDR2 FQNEAQ. V gave up 1 base and J gave up 7 bases, with 14 bases separating them. The CDR3 extends over 15 amino acids. The CDR3 sequence is CASSLGNRRGNIQYF. The CDR3 nucleotides read TGTGCCAGCAGCTTAGGAAACAGGCGCGGGAACATTCAGTACTTC.

This clonotype was detected a few times. V usage is TRBV15 and J usage is TRBJ1-5; D might be TRBD1 (6 bases). Germline CDR1 and CDR2: LNHNV and YYDKDF (reference sequence). The CDR3 has 13 amino acids. V was cut by 5 bases and J by 4 bases, with 9 bases left in between. CDR3 amino acids: CATSSQGNQPQHF. CDR3 coding DNA: TGTGCCACCAGCTCCCAGGGGAATCAGCCCCAGCATTTT. Drawing the rest from reference TRBV15 and TRBJ1-5, the complete variable domain is DAMVIQNPRYQVTQFGKPVTLSCSQTLNHNVMYWYQQKSSQAPKLLFHYYDKDFNNEADTPDNFQSRRPNTSFCFLDIRSPGLGDTAMYLCATSSQGNQPQHFGDGTRLSIL.

This chain connects TRBV30 to TRBJ2-7; D is ambiguous. V lost 0 bases and J 4 bases, leaving 4 bases between the germline ends. There are 11 residues in the CDR3. CDR1 is GTSNPN and CDR2 is SVGIG in the germline V gene (reference sequence). CDR3 nucleotides: TGTGCCTGGAGTGTGTTGTACGAGCAGTACTTC. Translation gives CAWSVLYEQYF.

This clonotype was found many times. The rearrangement links TRBV29-1 to TRBJ2-3; 7 bases are shared with TRBD2. Germline V gives CDR1 SQVTM, CDR2 ANQGSEA. The CDR3 loop spans 14 amino acids. Germline trimming cut 1 base from V and 6 bases from J; bases unmatched to any gene: 7. CDR3 residues: CSVEGGGRTDTQYF. CDR3 DNA: TGCAGCGTTGAAGGGGGAGGGCGTACCGATACGCAGTATTTT.

The chain has TRBV29-1 and TRBJ2-2, with D unresolved. CDR1 and CDR2 (germline): SQVTM, ANQGSEA. V dropped 7 bases and J dropped 1 base, with 7 bases sitting between them. This CDR3 comprises 12 residues. CDR3 in amino acids: CSAGENTGELFF. The CDR3, as DNA: TGCAGCGCTGGGGAGAACACCGGGGAGCTGTTTTTT.

This clonotype showed up just a few times. This rearrangement joins TRBV7-8 to TRBJ1-3; D is undetermined. V was trimmed by 4 bases and J by 0 bases, leaving 19 bases between them. This CDR3 has 18 residues. Germline lookup yields CDR1 SGHVS and CDR2 FQNEAQ. CDR3 sequence: CASSSEISSRGSGNTIYF. CDR3 DNA sequence: TGTGCCAGCAGCTCAGAAATATCTAGTCGCGGCTCTGGAAACACCATATATTTT.

The V and J genes are TRBV7-3 and TRBJ1-1; D remains unclear. CDR1 is SGHTA and CDR2 is FQGTGA in the germline V gene. Trimming shortened V by 2 bases and J by 4 bases, and 11 bases separated the two germline ends. The CDR3 has 14 amino acids. CDR3 sequence: CASSLRELTTEAFF. CDR3 DNA: TGTGCCAGCAGCTTACGGGAGCTCACCACTGAAGCTTTCTTT.

This clonotype was observed a few times. V usage is TRBV19 and J usage is TRBJ1-2; possibly TRBD1 for D (5 bases). The CDR3 consists of 16 residues. The V gene lost 6 bases and the J gene lost 4 bases, with 21 bases spanning the gap. Per germline, CDR1 LNHDA and CDR2 SQIVND (reference sequence). In DNA, the CDR3 is TGTGCCAGTAGCCACTTCGGCCCCCCCGGGGGCTATGGCTACACCTTC. Translating gives CASSHFGPPGGYGYTF.

This chain connects TRBV18 to TRBJ2-2; the match to TRBD2 covers 7 bases. The germline gives CDR1 KGHSH, CDR2 LQKENI. V trimming: 3 bases; J trimming: 6 bases; junction bases outside the gene matches: 16. The CDR3 has 18 residues. The CDR3 DNA reads as TGTGCCAGCTCACCGACGCGACTATCACGCGGGAGTTCCGGGGAGCTGTTTTTT. Residues: CASSPTRLSRGSSGELFF. Based on the CDR3 plus reference TRBV18 and TRBJ2-2, the full variable domain is NAGVMQNPRHLVRRRGQEARLRCSPMKGHSHVYWYRQLPEEGLKFMVYLQKENIIDESGMPKERFSAEFPKEGPSILRIQQVVRGDSAAYFCASSPTRLSRGSSGELFFGEGSRLTVL.